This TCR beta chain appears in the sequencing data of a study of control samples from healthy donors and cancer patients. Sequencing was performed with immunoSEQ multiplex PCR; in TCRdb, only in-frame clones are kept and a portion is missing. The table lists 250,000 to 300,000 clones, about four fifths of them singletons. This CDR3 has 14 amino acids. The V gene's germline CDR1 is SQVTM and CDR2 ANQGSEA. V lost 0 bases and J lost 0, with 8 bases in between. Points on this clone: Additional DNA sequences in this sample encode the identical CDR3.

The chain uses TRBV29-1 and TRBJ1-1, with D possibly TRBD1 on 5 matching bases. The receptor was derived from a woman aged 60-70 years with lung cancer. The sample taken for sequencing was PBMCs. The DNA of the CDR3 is TGCAGCGTTGAAGATCGACAGTTGAACACTGAAGCTTTCTTT. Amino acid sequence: CSVEDRQLNTEAFF. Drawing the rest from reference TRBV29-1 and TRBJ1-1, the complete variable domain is SAVISQKPSRDICQRGTSLTIQCQVDSQVTMMFWYRQQPGQSLTLIATANQGSEATYESGFVIDKFPISRPNLTFSTLTVSNMSPEDSSIYLCSVEDRQLNTEAFFGQGTRLTVV.